The entry below gives a single T cell receptor (beta chain) sequence along with its context. Its antigen is currently unknown. CDR1 is SGHAT and CDR2 is FQNNGV in the germline V gene. CDR3 length: 18 amino acids. J was trimmed by 3 bases and V by 5 bases; bases with no gene match: 8. These data originate in a study of Ad26.COV2.S vaccination and SARS-CoV-2 variants. Study findings and constraints: Across vaccine and placebo recipients, the breadth of non-spike TCRs was similar. CD8+ and CD4+ T cells specific for spike reportedly responded with substantial breadth after vaccination. Assessments of TCR breadth and depth may have underestimated the total T cell responses.

Repertoires were generated with immunoSEQ multiplex PCR, while TCRdb's copy carries only in-frame clones and drops some. The table has 97,000 or so clones, over 60% seen once. The sequence was collected from a human donor who had recovered from COVID-19. Sequenced material: peripheral blood, taken after recovery from COVID-19. The chain uses TRBV11-2 and TRBJ2-2; the match to TRBD2 covers 14 bases. This CDR3 reads CASSTRLAGGYDTGELFF. Written as DNA, the CDR3 is TGTGCCAGCAGCACCAGACTAGCGGGGGGGTACGACACCGGGGAGCTGTTTTTT.